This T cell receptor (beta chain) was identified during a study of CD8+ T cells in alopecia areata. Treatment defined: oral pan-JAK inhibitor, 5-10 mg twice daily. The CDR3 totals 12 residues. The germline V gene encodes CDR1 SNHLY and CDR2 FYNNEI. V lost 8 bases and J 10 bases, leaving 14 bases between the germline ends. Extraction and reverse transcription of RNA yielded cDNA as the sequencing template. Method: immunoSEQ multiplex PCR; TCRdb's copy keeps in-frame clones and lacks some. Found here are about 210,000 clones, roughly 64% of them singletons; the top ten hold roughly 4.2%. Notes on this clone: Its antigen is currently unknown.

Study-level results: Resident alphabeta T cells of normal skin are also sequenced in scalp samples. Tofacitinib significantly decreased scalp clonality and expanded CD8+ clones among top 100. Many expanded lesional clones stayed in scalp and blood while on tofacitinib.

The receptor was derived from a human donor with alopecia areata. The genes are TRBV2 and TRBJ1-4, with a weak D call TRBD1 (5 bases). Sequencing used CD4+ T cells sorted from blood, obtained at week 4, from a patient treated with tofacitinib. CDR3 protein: CASGDRASKLFF. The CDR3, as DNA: TGTGCCAGCGGGGACCGAGCCTCAAAACTGTTTTTT.